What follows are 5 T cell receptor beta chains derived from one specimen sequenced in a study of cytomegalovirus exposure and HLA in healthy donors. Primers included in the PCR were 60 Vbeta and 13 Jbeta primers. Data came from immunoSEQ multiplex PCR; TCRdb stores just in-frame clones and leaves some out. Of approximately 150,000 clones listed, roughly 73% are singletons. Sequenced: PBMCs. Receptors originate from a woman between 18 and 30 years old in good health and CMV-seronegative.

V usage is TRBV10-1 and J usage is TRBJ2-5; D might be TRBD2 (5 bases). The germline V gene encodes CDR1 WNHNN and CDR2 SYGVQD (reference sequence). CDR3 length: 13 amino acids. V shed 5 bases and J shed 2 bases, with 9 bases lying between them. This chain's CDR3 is CASSSAVQETQYF. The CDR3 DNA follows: TGCGCCAGCAGTTCAGCGGTTCAAGAGACCCAGTACTTC.

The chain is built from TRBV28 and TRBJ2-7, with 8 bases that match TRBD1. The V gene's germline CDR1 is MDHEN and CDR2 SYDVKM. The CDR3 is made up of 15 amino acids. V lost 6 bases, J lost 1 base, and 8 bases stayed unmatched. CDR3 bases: TGTGCCAGCAGGGGGACAGGATATATGTCCTACGAGCAGTACTTC. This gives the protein CASRGTGYMSYEQYF.

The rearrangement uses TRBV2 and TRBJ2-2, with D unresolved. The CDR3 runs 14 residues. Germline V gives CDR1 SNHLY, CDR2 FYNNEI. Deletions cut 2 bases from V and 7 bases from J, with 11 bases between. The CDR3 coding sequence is TGTGCCAGCAGTGAATCCGTCATCGGCGGGGAGCTGTTTTTT. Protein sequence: CASSESVIGGELFF.

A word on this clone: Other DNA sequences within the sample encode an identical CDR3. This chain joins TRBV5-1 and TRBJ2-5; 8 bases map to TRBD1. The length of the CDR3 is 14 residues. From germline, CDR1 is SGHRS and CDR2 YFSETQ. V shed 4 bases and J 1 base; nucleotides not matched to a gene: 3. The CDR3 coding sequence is TGCGCCAGCAGCAAAGGGACAGGCCAAGAGACCCAGTACTTC. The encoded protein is CASSKGTGQETQYF.

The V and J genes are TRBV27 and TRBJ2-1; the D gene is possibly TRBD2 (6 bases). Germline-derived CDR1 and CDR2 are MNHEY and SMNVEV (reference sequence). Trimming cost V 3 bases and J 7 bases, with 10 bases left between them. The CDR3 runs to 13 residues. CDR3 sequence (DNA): TGTGCCAGCAGTTTTAAGGAGGGGAATGAGCAGTTCTTC. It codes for CASSFKEGNEQFF.